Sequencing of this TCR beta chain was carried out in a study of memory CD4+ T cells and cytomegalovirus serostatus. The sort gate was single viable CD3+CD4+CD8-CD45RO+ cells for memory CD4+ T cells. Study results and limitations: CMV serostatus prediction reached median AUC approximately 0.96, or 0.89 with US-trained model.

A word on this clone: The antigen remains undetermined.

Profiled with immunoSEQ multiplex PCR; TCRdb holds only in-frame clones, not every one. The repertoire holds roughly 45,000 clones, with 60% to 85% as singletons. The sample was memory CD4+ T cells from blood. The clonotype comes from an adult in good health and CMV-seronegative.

The chain's CDR3 is CASSLDKPGASYNEQFF. For the CDR3, the DNA is TGTGCCAGCAGCTTAGATAAGCCGGGGGCCTCCTACAATGAGCAGTTCTTC. This chain connects TRBV7-8 to TRBJ2-1; D is tentatively TRBD1 or TRBD2 (6 bases each). This CDR3 comprises 17 residues. Germline-derived CDR1 and CDR2 are SGHVS and FQNEAQ. V was clipped by 1 base and J by 0 bases, with 13 bases between them.